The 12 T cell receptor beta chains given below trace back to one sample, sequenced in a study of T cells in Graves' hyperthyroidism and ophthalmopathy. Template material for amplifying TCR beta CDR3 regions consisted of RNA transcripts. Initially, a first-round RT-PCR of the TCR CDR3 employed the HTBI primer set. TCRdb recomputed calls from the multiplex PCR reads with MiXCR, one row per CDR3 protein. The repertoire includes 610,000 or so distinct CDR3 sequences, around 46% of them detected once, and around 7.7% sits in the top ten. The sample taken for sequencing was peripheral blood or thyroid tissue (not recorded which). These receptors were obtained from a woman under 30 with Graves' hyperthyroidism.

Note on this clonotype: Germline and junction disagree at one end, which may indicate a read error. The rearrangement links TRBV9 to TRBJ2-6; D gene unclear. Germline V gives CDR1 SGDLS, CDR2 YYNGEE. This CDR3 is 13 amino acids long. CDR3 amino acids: CTSTKTGANVLTF. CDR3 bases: TGTACCAGCACTAAAACTGGGGCCAACGTCCTGACTTTC.

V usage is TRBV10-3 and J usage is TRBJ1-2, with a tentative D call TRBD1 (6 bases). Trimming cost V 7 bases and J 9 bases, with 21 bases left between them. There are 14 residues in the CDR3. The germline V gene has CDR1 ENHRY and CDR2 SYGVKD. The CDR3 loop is CAIKAGAASVSYTF. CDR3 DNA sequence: TGTGCCATCAAGGCGGGGGCGGCTAGCGTGAGCTACACCTTC.

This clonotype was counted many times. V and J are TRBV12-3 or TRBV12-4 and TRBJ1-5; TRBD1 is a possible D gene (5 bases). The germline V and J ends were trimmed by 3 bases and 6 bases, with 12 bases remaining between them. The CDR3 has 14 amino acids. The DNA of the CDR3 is TGTGCCAGCAGTTTTTCACTAAGGGGTCAGCCCCAGCATTTT. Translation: CASSFSLRGQPQHF.

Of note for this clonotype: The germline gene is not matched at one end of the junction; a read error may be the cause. The CDR3 here is CASSLGTGETQCF. CDR3 coding DNA: TGCGCCAGCAGCTTGGGAACAGGGGAGACCCAGTGCTTC. The chain couples TRBV5-1 to TRBJ2-5, with 7 bases lining up with TRBD1. There are 13 residues in the CDR3. The germline CDR1 and CDR2 sequences are SGHRS and YFSETQ.

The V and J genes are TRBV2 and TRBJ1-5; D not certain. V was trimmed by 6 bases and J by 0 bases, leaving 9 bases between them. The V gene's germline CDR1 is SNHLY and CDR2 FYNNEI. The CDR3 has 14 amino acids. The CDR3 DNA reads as TGTGCCAGCAGCGGACTAGCTAGCAATCAGCCCCAGCATTTT. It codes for CASSGLASNQPQHF.

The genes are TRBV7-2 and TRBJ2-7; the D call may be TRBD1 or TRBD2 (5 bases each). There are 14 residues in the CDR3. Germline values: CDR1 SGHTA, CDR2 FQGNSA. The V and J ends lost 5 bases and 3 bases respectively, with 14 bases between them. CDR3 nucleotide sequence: TGTGCCAGCAGCCTCCGGGACGCTAGCTACGAGCAGTACTTC. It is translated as CASSLRDASYEQYF.

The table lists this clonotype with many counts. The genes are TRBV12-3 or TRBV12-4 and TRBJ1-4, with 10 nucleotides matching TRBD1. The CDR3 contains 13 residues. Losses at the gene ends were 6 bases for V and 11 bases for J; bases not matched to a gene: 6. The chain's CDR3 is CASSRQGAGKLFF. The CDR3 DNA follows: TGTGCCAGCAGCCGACAGGGGGCGGGGAAACTGTTTTTT.

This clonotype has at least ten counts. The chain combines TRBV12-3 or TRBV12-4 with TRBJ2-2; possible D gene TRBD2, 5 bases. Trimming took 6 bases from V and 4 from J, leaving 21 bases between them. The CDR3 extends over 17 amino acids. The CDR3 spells CASSREGRVGITGELFF. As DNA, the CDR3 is TGTGCCAGCAGCCGCGAAGGGCGGGTGGGTATCACCGGGGAGCTGTTTTTT.

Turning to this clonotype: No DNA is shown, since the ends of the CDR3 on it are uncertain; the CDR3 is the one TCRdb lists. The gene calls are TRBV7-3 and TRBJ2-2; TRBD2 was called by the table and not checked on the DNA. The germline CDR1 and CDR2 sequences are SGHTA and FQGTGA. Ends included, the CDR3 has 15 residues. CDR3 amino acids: CASSLGGGKPGSCFF.

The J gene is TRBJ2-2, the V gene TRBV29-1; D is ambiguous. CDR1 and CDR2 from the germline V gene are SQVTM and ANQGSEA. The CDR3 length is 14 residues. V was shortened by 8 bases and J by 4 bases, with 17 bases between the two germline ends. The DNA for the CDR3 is TGCAGCTACTACAGCCATACAACCACCGGGGAGCTGTTTTTT. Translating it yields CSYYSHTTTGELFF.

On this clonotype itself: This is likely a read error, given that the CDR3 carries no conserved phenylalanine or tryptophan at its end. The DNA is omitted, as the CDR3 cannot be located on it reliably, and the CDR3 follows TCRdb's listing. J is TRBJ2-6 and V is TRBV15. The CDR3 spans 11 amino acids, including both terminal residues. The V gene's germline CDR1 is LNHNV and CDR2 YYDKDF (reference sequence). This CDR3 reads CATSRDRGTYT.

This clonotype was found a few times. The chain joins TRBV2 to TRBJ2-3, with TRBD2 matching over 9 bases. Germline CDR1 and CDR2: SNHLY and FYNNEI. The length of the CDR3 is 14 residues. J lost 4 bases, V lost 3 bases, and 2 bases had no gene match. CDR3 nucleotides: TGTGCCAGCAGTGACGGCGGGAGGGCAGATACGCAGTATTTT. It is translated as CASSDGGRADTQYF.